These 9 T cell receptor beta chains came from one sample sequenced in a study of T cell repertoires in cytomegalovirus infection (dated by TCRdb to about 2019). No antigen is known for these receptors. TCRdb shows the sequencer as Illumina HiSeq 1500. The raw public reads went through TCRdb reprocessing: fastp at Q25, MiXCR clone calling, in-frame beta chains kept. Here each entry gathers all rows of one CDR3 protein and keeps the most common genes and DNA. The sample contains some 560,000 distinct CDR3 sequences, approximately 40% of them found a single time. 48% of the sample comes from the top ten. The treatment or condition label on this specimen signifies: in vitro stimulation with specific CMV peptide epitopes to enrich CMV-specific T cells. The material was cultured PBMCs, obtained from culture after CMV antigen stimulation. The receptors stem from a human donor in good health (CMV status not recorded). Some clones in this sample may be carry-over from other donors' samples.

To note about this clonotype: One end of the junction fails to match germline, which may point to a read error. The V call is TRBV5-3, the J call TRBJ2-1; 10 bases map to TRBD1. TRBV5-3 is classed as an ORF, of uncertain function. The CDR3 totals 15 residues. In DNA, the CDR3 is TGTGCCAGCAGCTCGGGACAGGGGAGTATCAATGAGCAGTTCTTC. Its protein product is CASSSGQGSINEQFF.

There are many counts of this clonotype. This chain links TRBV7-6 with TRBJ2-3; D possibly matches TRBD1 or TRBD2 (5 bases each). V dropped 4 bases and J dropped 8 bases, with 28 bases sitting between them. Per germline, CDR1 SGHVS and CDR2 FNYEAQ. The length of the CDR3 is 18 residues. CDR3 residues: CASSSAPGPSTVRSTQYF. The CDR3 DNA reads TGTGCCAGCAGCTCCGCACCGGGACCCTCAACAGTCCGGAGTACGCAGTATTTT.

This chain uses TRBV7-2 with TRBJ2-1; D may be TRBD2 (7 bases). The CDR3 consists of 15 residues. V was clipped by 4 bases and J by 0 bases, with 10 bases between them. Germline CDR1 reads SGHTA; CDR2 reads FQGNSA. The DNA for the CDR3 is TGTGCCAGCAGCTCCCGGGGGGCCTCCTACAATGAGCAGTTCTTC. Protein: CASSSRGASYNEQFF.

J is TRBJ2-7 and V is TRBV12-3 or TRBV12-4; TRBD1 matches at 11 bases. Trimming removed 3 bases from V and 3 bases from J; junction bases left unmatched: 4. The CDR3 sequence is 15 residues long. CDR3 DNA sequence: TGTGCCAGCAGTTTCTGGACAGGGGGCAACTACGAGCAGTACTTC. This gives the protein CASSFWTGGNYEQYF.

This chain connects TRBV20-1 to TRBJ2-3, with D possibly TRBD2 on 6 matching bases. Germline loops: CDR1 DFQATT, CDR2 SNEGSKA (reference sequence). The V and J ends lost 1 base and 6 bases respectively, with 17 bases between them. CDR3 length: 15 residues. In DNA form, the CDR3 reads TGCAGTGCTAGAGTCACCAGAGATGGGGGGGATACGCAGTATTTT. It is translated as CSARVTRDGGDTQYF.

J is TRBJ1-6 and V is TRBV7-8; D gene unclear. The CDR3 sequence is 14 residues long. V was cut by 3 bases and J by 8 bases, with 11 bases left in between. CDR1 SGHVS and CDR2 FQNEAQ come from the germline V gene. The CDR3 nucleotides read TGTGCCAGCAGCTTCGGGATTGGGGATTCACCCCTCCACTTT. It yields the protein CASSFGIGDSPLHF. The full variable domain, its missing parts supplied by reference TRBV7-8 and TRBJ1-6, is GAGVSQSPRYKVAKRGQDVALRCDPISGHVSLFWYQQALGQGPEFLTYFQNEAQLDKSGLPSDRFFAERPEGSVSTLKIQRTQQEDSAVYLCASSFGIGDSPLHFGNGTRLTVT.

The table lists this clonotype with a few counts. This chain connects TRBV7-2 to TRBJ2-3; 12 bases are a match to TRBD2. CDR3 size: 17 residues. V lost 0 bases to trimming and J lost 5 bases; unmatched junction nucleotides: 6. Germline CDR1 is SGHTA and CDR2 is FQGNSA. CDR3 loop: CASSLAPSGGAGDTQYF. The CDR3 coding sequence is TGTGCCAGCAGCTTAGCCCCTAGCGGGGGGGCTGGAGATACGCAGTATTTT.

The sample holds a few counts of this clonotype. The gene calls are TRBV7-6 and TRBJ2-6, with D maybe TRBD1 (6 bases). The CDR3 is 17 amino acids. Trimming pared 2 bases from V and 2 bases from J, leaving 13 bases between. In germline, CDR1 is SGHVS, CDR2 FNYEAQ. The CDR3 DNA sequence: TGTGCCAGCAGCTTAATTTTCAGGGGTCCTGGGGCCAACGTCCTGACTTTC. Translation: CASSLIFRGPGANVLTF.

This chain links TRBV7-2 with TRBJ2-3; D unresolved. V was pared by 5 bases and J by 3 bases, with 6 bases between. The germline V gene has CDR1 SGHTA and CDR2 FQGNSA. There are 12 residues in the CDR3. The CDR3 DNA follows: TGTGCCAGCAGCCAGGAGACAGATACGCAGTATTTT. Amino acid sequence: CASSQETDTQYF.